This T cell receptor beta chain emerged from a study of blood T cell repertoires in COVID-19. Whole-study context: T cells, B-cell-depleted T cells, or PBMCs supplied cDNA or gDNA.

Adults between about 18 and 95 years of age took part from more than 20 US areas. Donors in Cohort 3 who had recovered were those with two negative PCRs, healthcare professional clearance, or resolution of their symptoms. Authors' processing steps: Reference gene primer amplification gave estimated nucleated cell counts. TCRdb's table, derived via immunoSEQ multiplex PCR, lists solely in-frame clones and lacks some. V and J calls and clone size are copied from that table; D and trimming were computed from the DNA. Of around 300,000 clones in the sample, about 88% are singletons; the top ten hold around 3%. The origin of this receptor is a woman aged 45-60 years who had recovered from COVID-19. What was sequenced was PBMCs or T cells enriched from blood (not recorded which).

The CDR3 here is CASSRTGTGRTGNTIYF. The CDR3, as DNA: TGTGCCAGCAGCCGTACCGGGACAGGGAGAACTGGAAACACCATATATTTT. V and J are TRBV28 and TRBJ1-3; 9 nucleotides align to TRBD1. CDR3 length equals 17 residues. With 6 bases clipped from V and 2 bases from J, the junction kept 11 bases outside the gene matches. Germline V gives CDR1 MDHEN, CDR2 SYDVKM.